This T cell receptor (beta chain) was sequenced for a study of T cell changes during pregnancy in multiple sclerosis. TCRdb keeps only in-frame clones here, not all; method: immunoSEQ multiplex PCR. The repertoire holds 78,000 or so clones, with about 90% as singletons. CDR1 and CDR2 from the germline V gene are SGHDT and YYEEEE. The CDR3 has 14 residues. V lost 4 bases and J lost 6, with 16 bases in between. Sequenced material: peripheral blood, taken before pregnancy. This chain connects TRBV5-6 to TRBJ1-2, with D uncertain. The receptor was isolated from a female donor with multiple sclerosis, enrolled in a pregnancy study. The CDR3 region is CASSLPHRRHGYTF. In DNA form, the CDR3 reads TGTGCCAGCAGCCTCCCCCACAGACGACATGGCTACACCTTC. The whole variable domain, remainder taken from reference TRBV5-6 and TRBJ1-2, is DAGVTQSPTHLIKTRGQQVTLRCSPKSGHDTVSWYQQALGQGPQFIFQYYEEEERQRGNFPDRFSGHQFPNYSSELNVNALLLGDSALYLCASSLPHRRHGYTFGSGTRLTVV.